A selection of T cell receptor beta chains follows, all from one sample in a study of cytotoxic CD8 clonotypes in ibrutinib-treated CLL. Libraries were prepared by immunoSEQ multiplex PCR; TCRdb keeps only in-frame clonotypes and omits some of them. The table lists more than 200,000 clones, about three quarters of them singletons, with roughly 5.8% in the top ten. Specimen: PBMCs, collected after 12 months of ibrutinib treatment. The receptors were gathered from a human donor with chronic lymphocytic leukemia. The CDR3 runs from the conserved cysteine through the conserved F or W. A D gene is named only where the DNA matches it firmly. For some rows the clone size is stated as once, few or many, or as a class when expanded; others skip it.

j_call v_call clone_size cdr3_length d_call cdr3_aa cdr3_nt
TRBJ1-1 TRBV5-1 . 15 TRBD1 CASSLGTGPNTEAFF TGCGCCAGCAGCTTGGGGACAGGGCCTAACACTGAAGCTTTCTTT
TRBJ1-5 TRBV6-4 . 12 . CASPAGHQPQHF TGTGCCAGCCCGGCAGGCCATCAGCCCCAGCATTTT
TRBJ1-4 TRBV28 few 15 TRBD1 CASSSDREGDEKLFF TGTGCCAGCAGTTCGGACAGGGAGGGGGATGAAAAACTGTTTTTT
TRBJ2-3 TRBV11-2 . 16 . CASSRGRPTSTDTQYF TGTGCCAGCAGCCGGGGGAGACCCACTAGCACAGATACGCAGTATTTT
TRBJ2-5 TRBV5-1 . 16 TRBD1 CASSLAVLQGKETQYF TGCGCCAGCAGCTTGGCCGTTCTACAGGGGAAAGAGACCCAGTACTTC
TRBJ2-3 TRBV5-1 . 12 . CASSLEVDTQYF TGCGCCAGCAGCTTGGAAGTGGATACGCAGTATTTT
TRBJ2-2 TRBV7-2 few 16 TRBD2 CASSWTSGIDTGELFF TGTGCCAGCAGCTGGACTAGCGGGATTGACACCGGGGAGCTGTTTTTT
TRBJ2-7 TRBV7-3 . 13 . CASSPTPTHEQYF TGTGCCAGCAGCCCAACCCCGACCCACGAGCAGTACTTC
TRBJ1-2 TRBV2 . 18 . CASSEGWGRGVANYGYTF TGTGCCAGCAGTGAAGGTTGGGGCAGGGGCGTTGCTAACTATGGCTACACCTTC
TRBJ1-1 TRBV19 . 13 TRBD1 CASSSQGYTEAFF TGTGCCAGTAGTTCACAGGGGTACACTGAAGCTTTCTTT
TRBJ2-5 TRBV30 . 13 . CAWSVTGRGTQYF TGTGCCTGGAGTGTAACAGGTCGGGGGACCCAGTACTTC
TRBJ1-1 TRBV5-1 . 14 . CASSLVVLNTEAFF TGCGCCAGCAGCTTGGTGGTCCTGAACACTGAAGCTTTCTTT
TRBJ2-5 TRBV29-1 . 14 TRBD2 CSYDPGLTQETQYF TGCAGCTACGATCCGGGACTAACCCAAGAGACCCAGTACTTC
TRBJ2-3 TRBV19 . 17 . CASSPQGERLSTDTQYF TGTGCCAGTAGTCCCCAGGGTGAGCGCCTTAGCACAGATACGCAGTATTTT
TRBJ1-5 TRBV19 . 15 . CASSTPSTAGQPQHF TGTGCCAGTAGTACGCCCTCGACAGCTGGTCAGCCCCAGCATTTT
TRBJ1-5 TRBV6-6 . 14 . CASEGRYSNQPQHF TGTGCCAGCGAGGGCAGATATAGCAATCAGCCCCAGCATTTT
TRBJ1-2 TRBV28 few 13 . CASSRGQNYGYTF TGTGCCAGCAGCCGCGGACAAAACTATGGCTACACCTTC
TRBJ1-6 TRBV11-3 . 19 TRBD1 CASSLEGIDRGQGNSPLHF TGTGCCAGCAGCTTAGAGGGAATCGACAGGGGACAAGGAAATTCACCCCTCCACTTT
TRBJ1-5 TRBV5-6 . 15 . CASSLGGRAKKPQHF TGTGCCAGCAGCTTGGGGGGCAGGGCCAAGAAACCCCAGCATTTT
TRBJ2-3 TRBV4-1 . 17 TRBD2 CASSPKGLAGGPDTQYF TGCGCCAGCAGCCCTAAGGGACTAGCGGGAGGGCCGGATACGCAGTATTTT
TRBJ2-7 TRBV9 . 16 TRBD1 CASSLGQGTNSYEQYF TGTGCCAGCAGCCTCGGACAGGGGACGAACTCCTACGAGCAGTACTTC